This TCR beta chain was obtained from a study of CD8 T cells in ankylosing spondylitis. From germline, CDR1 is SGHNT and CDR2 YYREEE (reference sequence). The CDR3 is 14 amino acids. Trimming removed 4 bases from V and 6 bases from J, with 11 bases in between. TCRdb called the 5' RACE reads again in MiXCR, with one record for every CDR3 protein. The data show 36,000 or so distinct CDR3 sequences, 4.5% to 6% seen once. This clonotype was detected many times. Material for sequencing was blood, either unsorted or a sorted T cell fraction (not recorded which). The chain is built from TRBV5-4 and TRBJ1-6; a weak D match, TRBD1 (5 bases). This sequence was found in a male donor with ankylosing spondylitis or in good health (not recorded which). The CDR3 region is CASSQTEVNSPLHF. In nucleotides, the CDR3 is TGTGCCAGCAGCCAGACAGAAGTTAATTCACCCCTCCACTTT. Full variable domain (rest looked up from reference TRBV5-4 and TRBJ1-6): ETGVTQSPTHLIKTRGQQVTLRCSSQSGHNTVSWYQQALGQGPQFIFQYYREEENGRGNFPPRFSGLQFPNYSSELNVNALELDDSALYLCASSQTEVNSPLHFGNGTRLTVT.